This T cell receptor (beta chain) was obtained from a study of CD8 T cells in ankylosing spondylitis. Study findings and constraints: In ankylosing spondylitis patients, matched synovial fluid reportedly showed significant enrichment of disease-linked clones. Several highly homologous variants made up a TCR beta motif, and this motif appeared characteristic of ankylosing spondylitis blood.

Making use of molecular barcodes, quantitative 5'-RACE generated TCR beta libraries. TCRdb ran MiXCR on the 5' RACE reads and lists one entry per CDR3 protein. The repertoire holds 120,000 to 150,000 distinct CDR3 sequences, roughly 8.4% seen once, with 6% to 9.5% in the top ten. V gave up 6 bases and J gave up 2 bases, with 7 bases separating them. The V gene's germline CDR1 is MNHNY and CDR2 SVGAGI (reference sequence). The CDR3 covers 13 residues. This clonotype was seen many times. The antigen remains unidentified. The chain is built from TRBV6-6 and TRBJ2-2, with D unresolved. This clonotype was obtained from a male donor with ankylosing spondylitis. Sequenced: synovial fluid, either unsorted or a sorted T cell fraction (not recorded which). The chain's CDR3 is CASRPSNTGELFF. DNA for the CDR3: TGTGCCAGCAGACCGTCTAACACCGGGGAGCTGTTTTTT.